The rows below give T cell receptor beta chains drawn from one sample of a study of T cell changes during pregnancy in multiple sclerosis. The protocol was immunoSEQ multiplex PCR, while the TCRdb copy is restricted to in-frame clones and leaves out a portion. The table shows 26,000 or so clones, with around nine tenths occurring only once. The source material was CD8+ T cells from peripheral blood mononuclear cells, sampled in the second trimester of pregnancy. The receptor source for this set is a female donor with multiple sclerosis, enrolled in a pregnancy study. The CDR3 runs from the conserved cysteine through the conserved F or W. D genes are given only for firm matches. Size is stated for part of the rows, as once, few or many counts, or as a class when the clone is expanded.

j_call | v_call | clone_size | d_call | cdr3_nt | cdr3_aa
TRBJ1-2 | TRBV9 | NA | TRBD1 | TGTGCCAGCAGCCTTCCCCGGGACAGGCCCCACTATGGCTACACCTTC | CASSLPRDRPHYGYTF
TRBJ1-3 | TRBV15 | NA | TRBD1 | TGTGCCACCAGCAGAGATTACGGGACAGCCATTGGAAACACCATATATTTT | CATSRDYGTAIGNTIYF
TRBJ2-5 | TRBV11-3 | NA | NA | TGTGCCAGCAGCACCCGGGGGGCGGATGGGACTCCAAACGGGGAGACCCAGTACTTC | CASSTRGADGTPNGETQYF
TRBJ2-7 | TRBV28 | NA | TRBD2 | TGTGCCAGCAGTTCCGGACTAGATTGGGCCGAGCAGTACTTC | CASSSGLDWAEQYF
TRBJ1-2 | TRBV5-6 | NA | NA | TGTGCCAGCGGCTCGGGGCCGGGACACCCTGACTATGGCTACACCTTC | CASGSGPGHPDYGYTF
TRBJ2-1 | TRBV19 | NA | TRBD2 | TGTGCCAGTAGTCTCTCTAGCGGGGGGGCCTACAATGAGCAGTTCTTC | CASSLSSGGAYNEQFF
TRBJ2-7 | TRBV2 | NA | NA | TGTGCCAGCAGTGAGAATCTACGGGGGATGGACGAGCAGTACTTC | CASSENLRGMDEQYF
TRBJ2-2 | TRBV6-4 | large | NA | TGTGCCAGCAGTGCCACGAACACCGGGGAGCTGTTTTTT | CASSATNTGELFF
TRBJ2-7 | TRBV7-9 | NA | TRBD1 | TGTGCCAGCAGCTTCACCGGGACAGGGCCCTACGAGCAGTACTTC | CASSFTGTGPYEQYF
TRBJ2-7 | TRBV5-1 | NA | NA | TGCGCCAGCAGCAGGAGCTTAGAGGTCCCCGCTATCGAGCAGTACTTC | CASSRSLEVPAIEQYF
TRBJ1-6 | TRBV28 | NA | TRBD1 | TGTGCCAGCAGTTTCACAGGGGGGGGCCCACCCCTCCACTTT | CASSFTGGGPPLHF
TRBJ2-7 | TRBV4-3 | few | TRBD1 | TGCGCCAGCAGCCAAGAGATCGGGACAGGGGGTTACGAGCAGTACTTC | CASSQEIGTGGYEQYF
TRBJ2-3 | TRBV2 | NA | TRBD2 | TGTGCCAGCAGGATTGGACCGGGACTAGCAATTATCATCGATACGCAGTATTTT | CASRIGPGLAIIIDTQYF
TRBJ1-3 | TRBV6-5 | NA | TRBD1 | TGTGCCAGCAGTTATTCCGGGACAGGGGCTGGGGGCACCATATATTTT | CASSYSGTGAGGTIYF
TRBJ1-4 | TRBV29-1 | NA | NA | TGCAGCGTCATATCTCGCCCGGATGAAAAACTGTTTTTT | CSVISRPDEKLFF
TRBJ2-7 | TRBV28 | NA | NA | TGTGCCAGCAGTTTGGCACCCTCCTACGAGCAGTACTTC | CASSLAPSYEQYF
TRBJ2-7 | TRBV11-2 | NA | NA | TGTGCCAGCAGTGCGGGGGCCTACGGGCAGTACTTC | CASSAGAYGQYF
TRBJ2-5 | TRBV4-2 | NA | TRBD2 | TGTGCCAGCAGCCAAGAACCTAGCGGGGGCGAGACCCAGTACTTC | CASSQEPSGGETQYF
TRBJ2-3 | TRBV6-4 | NA | TRBD2 | TGTGCCAGCAGTGACTCGAGCGGGGGCCACACAGATACGCAGTATTTT | CASSDSSGGHTDTQYF
TRBJ1-6 | TRBV6-5 | NA | NA | TGTGCCAGCAGTTACTCACCGGGAGGGATGGATTCACCCCTCCACTTT | CASSYSPGGMDSPLHF
TRBJ2-7 | TRBV2 | NA | TRBD2 | TGTGCCAGCAGTGAATGGGCGGGGGACCTCCACGAGCAGTACTTC | CASSEWAGDLHEQYF
TRBJ2-2 | TRBV9 | NA | TRBD2 | TGTGCCAGCAGCCCGGGGGGGAACACCGGGGAGCTGTTTTTT | CASSPGGNTGELFF
TRBJ1-2 | TRBV7-9 | NA | NA | TGTGCCAGCAGCTTACCCTTGACAGTTCCGTCCTATGGCTACACCTTC | CASSLPLTVPSYGYTF
TRBJ1-4 | TRBV28 | NA | NA | TGTGCCAGCAGTTCTCTCGGGGGGCTTAATGAAAAACTGTTTTTT | CASSSLGGLNEKLFF
TRBJ2-6 | TRBV2 | NA | NA | TGTGCCATCAGTACACACGTTACCGATACAAGTCGGGCCAACGTCCTGACTTTC | CAISTHVTDTSRANVLTF
TRBJ1-1 | TRBV11-3 | once | NA | TGTGCCAGCAGCTTAGAGAGGAACACTGAAGCTTTCTTT | CASSLERNTEAFF
TRBJ1-5 | TRBV1 | NA | NA | TGCACCAGCAGCCAGAAACCCCGCGGGACAGGGGGTCCTCAGCCCCAGCATTTT | CTSSQKPRGTGGPQPQHF
TRBJ2-2 | TRBV19 | NA | NA | TGTGCCAGTAGTATAGGGGCTCAGGGGAGTGGCGGGGAGCTGTTTTTT | CASSIGAQGSGGELFF
TRBJ1-1 | TRBV4-1 | NA | NA | TGCGCCAGCAGCCAAGTCGGGGGGGGTTACACTGAAGCTTTCTTT | CASSQVGGGYTEAFF